This T cell receptor beta chain was observed in a study of shared clonotypes between healthy human individuals. CDR1 is SGDLS, CDR2 YYNGEE, per germline. This CDR3 has 16 amino acids. J gave up 0 bases and V 4 bases, and 7 bases lay outside the gene matches. Sequenced by immunoSEQ multiplex PCR; TCRdb stores in-frame clones only, minus some. Of a few million clones in the sample, under 97% were seen once. The gene calls are TRBV9 and TRBJ1-5; the match to TRBD1 covers 7 bases. This receptor was identified in a man aged 18 to 30 in good health. Sequencing input: naive CD4+ T cells sorted from blood. As for subset: CD45RA+ positively selected. For the CDR3, the DNA is TGTGCCAGCAGCCCTGATGGGGACAGTAGCAATCAGCCCCAGCATTTT. This codes for CASSPDGDSSNQPQHF.